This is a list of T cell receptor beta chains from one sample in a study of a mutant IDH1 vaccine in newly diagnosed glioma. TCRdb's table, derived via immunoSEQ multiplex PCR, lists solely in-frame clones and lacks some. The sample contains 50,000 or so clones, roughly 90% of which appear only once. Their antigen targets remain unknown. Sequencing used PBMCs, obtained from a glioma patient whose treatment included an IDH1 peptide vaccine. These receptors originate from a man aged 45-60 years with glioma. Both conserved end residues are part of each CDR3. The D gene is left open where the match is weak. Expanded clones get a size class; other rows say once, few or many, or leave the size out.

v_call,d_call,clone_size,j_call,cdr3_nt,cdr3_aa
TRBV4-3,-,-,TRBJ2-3,TGCGCCAGCAGCCAAGAAGGTGGGGCGATTAGACCCACAGATACGCAGTATTTT,CASSQEGGAIRPTDTQYF
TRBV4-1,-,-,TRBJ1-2,TGCGCCAGCAGCCAAGACCGGTATGACTATGGCTACACCTTC,CASSQDRYDYGYTF
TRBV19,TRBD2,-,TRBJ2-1,TGTGCCAGTAGCAAAAGGGGACTAGGAACCTACAATGAGCAGTTCTTC,CASSKRGLGTYNEQFF
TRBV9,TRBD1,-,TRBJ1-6,TGTGCCAGCAGCGGTGGACAGGGCGCCTATAATTCACCCCTCCACTTT,CASSGGQGAYNSPLHF
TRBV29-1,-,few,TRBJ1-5,TGCAGCGTTGAAGTTTCCCGAAATCAGCCCCAGCATTTT,CSVEVSRNQPQHF
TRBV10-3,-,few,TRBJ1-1,TGTGCCATCAATCAGATAATGAACACTGAAGCTTTCTTT,CAINQIMNTEAFF
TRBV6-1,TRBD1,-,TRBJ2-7,TGTGCCAGCAGTGTCCGGGACAGCTCCTACGAGCAGTACTTC,CASSVRDSSYEQYF
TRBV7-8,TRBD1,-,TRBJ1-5,TGTGCCAGCAGCCATGCCCTAACGACAGGGAAGGCCCAGCATTTT,CASSHALTTGKAQHF
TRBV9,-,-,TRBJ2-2,TGTGCCAGCAGCGTAGCTGCGTCTAACGGGGAGCTGTTTTTT,CASSVAASNGELFF
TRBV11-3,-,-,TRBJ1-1,TGTGCCAGCAGCCGTCTGAACACTGAAGCTTTCTTT,CASSRLNTEAFF
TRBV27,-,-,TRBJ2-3,TGTGCCAGCTCCCCCTGGAGGGGAACAGATACGCAGTATTTT,CASSPWRGTDTQYF
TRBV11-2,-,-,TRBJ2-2,TGTGCCAGCAGTTCGGGGGTCCTTACCGGGGAGCTGTTTTTT,CASSSGVLTGELFF
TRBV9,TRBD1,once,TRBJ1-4,TGTGCCAGCAGCCGGACTCATGGACAGGATAATGAAAAACTGTTTTTT,CASSRTHGQDNEKLFF
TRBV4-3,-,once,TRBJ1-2,TGCGCCAGTAGCGAGGGGCGGAACTATGGCTACACCTTC,CASSEGRNYGYTF
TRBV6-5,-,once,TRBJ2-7,TGTGCCAGCAGCCAAAGAAGGCTTTTCGAGCAGTACTTC,CASSQRRLFEQYF
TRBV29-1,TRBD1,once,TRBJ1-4,TGCAGCGTTCAGAAGGAGGCGGCAGGGGGAAAACTGTTTTTT,CSVQKEAAGGKLFF
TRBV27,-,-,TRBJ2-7,TGTGCCAGCAGTTTAGACACTTCCTACGAGCAGTACTTC,CASSLDTSYEQYF
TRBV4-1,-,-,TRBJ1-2,TGCGCCAGCAGCCAAGCATCCAGGGACTATGGCTACACCTTC,CASSQASRDYGYTF
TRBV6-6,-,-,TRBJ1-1,TGTGCCAGTAAAAATCCTACTGAAGCTTTCTTT,CASKNPTEAFF
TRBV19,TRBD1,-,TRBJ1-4,TGTGCCACTTCTGATACGGGACAGCTTAATAATGAAAAACTGTTTTTT,CATSDTGQLNNEKLFF
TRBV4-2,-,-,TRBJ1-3,TGTGCCAGCAGCCAAGATGGGCAAACTGGAAACACCATATATTTT,CASSQDGQTGNTIYF
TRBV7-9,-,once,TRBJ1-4,TGTGCCAGCCAAGGGGCTAATGAAAAACTGTTTTTT,CASQGANEKLFF
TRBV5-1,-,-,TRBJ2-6,TGCGCCAGCAGCTCAGCGGGACACTCTGGGGCCAACGTCCTGACTTTC,CASSSAGHSGANVLTF
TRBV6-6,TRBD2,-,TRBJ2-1,TGTGCCAGCAGTACGACTAGCGGGGGTCCCAATGAGCAGTTCTTC,CASSTTSGGPNEQFF
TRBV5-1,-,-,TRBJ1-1,TGCGCCAGCAGCCGGACAGTCGGGAACACTGAAGCTTTCTTT,CASSRTVGNTEAFF
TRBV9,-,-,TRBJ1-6,TGTGCCAGCAGCGTAGGGGCAGGGGAGAATTCACCCCTCCACTTT,CASSVGAGENSPLHF
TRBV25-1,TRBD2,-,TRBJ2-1,TGTGCCAGCAGTGAATGGTCCGGGGGGGCCTACAATGAGCAGTTCTTC,CASSEWSGGAYNEQFF
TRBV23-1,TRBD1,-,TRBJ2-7,TGCGCCAGCAGTCAGAGACAGGGTTCCTACGAGCAGTACTTC,CASSQRQGSYEQYF
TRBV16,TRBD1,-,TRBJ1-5,TGTGCCAGCAGCCCTTCCGGGACAGGGTATCAGCCCCAGCATTTT,CASSPSGTGYQPQHF
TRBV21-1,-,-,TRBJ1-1,TGTGCCAGCAGCACAAACAAAGGGGGGGAGGGGAAACCCCATGAAGCTTTCTTT,CASSTNKGGEGKPHEAFF
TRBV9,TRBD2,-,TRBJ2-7,TGTGCCAGCAGCATAACTAGCGGGGGTCTACCCTACGAGCAGTACTTC,CASSITSGGLPYEQYF
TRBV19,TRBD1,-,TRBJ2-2,TGTGCCAGTGCACAGGGGATAGGAACCGGGGAGCTGTTTTTT,CASAQGIGTGELFF
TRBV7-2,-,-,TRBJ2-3,TGTGCCAGCAGCTTTAAAGATACGCAGTATTTT,CASSFKDTQYF
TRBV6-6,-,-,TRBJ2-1,TGTGCCAGCAGGACCGGGACAAGCAATGAGCAGTTCTTC,CASRTGTSNEQFF
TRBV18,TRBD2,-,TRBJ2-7,TGTGCCAGCAGGGGACTAGCGGGAGCTACCTACGAGCAGTACTTC,CASRGLAGATYEQYF
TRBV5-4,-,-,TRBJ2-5,TGTGCCAGCAGCTTGGATTCGGGGCGGGAGACCCAGTACTTC,CASSLDSGRETQYF
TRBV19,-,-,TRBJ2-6,TGTGCCAGTATGGACGGAGCAGTGGCTGGGGCCAACGTCCTGACTTTC,CASMDGAVAGANVLTF
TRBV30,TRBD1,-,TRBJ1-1,TGTGCCTGGAGTGTAGGGACAGGGGCGGCTGAAGCTTTCTTT,CAWSVGTGAAEAFF
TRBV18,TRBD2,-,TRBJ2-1,TGTGCCAGCTCACCTACTAGCGGGGGGGATTATGAGCAGTTCTTC,CASSPTSGGDYEQFF
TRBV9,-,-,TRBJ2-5,TGTGCCAGCAGCGTAGCCGGGTACCAAGAGACCCAGTACTTC,CASSVAGYQETQYF
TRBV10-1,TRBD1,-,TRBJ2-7,TGCGCCAGCGGGTCAGGGGGCTTGGGAGAGCAGTACTTC,CASGSGGLGEQYF
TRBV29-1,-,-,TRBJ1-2,TGCAGCGTCTCTTTCACTTTGTACAGGGCGTCCGACTATGGCTACACCTTC,CSVSFTLYRASDYGYTF
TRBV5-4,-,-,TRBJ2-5,TGTGCCAGCAGCTTACGAGACACCAAGAAAGAGACCCAGTACTTC,CASSLRDTKKETQYF
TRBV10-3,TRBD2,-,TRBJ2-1,TGTGCCTCTAGCGGGGATCACAATGAGCAGTTCTTC,CASSGDHNEQFF
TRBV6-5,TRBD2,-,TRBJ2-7,TGTGCCAGCAGTCCCGGGACTAGGGGTGAGCAGTACTTC,CASSPGTRGEQYF
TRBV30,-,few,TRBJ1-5,TGTGCCTGGAGAGGGCAACTCAATCAGCCCCAGCATTTT,CAWRGQLNQPQHF
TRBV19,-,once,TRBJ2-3,TGTGCCAGTAGTATCTCGGCTAGCACAGATACGCAGTATTTT,CASSISASTDTQYF